What follows are 7 T cell receptor beta chains derived from one specimen sequenced in a study of blood T cell repertoires in COVID-19. Assay: immunoSEQ multiplex PCR; the TCRdb copy retains only in-frame clones and omits some. There are more than 250,000 clones in the sample; 84% occur only once, and about 9.1% lies in the top ten. Sample: peripheral blood. The receptors derive from a human donor in a cohort sampled during active COVID-19.

The CDR3, as DNA: TGTGCCAGCAGGACCGGGACAGCGAACACTGAAGCTTTCTTT. Its translation is CASRTGTANTEAFF. The chain has TRBV6-5 and TRBJ1-1; 7 bases are shared with TRBD1. V was clipped by 6 bases and J by 1 base; unmatched bases: 5. This CDR3 is 14 amino acids long. Germline CDR1 and CDR2: MNHEY and SVGAGI.

This clone came up a few times. V and J are TRBV5-4 and TRBJ2-1, with TRBD2 matching over 7 bases. V lost 4 bases, J lost 2 bases, and 12 bases stayed unmatched. CDR3 size: 17 residues. Germline lookup yields CDR1 SGHNT and CDR2 YYREEE (reference sequence). The CDR3 DNA reads TGTGCCAGCAGCCACCCCCGGGCGGGAGTAGCCTACAATGAGCAGTTCTTC. It yields the protein CASSHPRAGVAYNEQFF.

The table lists this clone with a few counts. V usage is TRBV11-2 and J usage is TRBJ1-5; D uncertain. Trimming left V 5 bases short and J 0 bases short, with 5 bases between. The CDR3 length is 13 residues. CDR1 SGHAT and CDR2 FQNNGV come from the germline V gene. The DNA for the CDR3 is TGTGCCAGCAGCCTTCTTAGCAATCAGCCCCAGCATTTT. This translates into CASSLLSNQPQHF.

CDR3 sequence (DNA): TGCGCCAGCAGTGATAGACAGGGGGCCGGTGATGAAAAACTGTTTTTT. Amino acid sequence: CASSDRQGAGDEKLFF. This sequence joins TRBV10-2 and TRBJ1-4, with 10 bases that match TRBD1. J lost 6 bases, V lost 3 bases, and 7 bases had no gene match. The CDR3 covers 16 residues. Germline-derived CDR1 and CDR2 are WSHSY and SAAADI.

The gene calls are TRBV2 and TRBJ1-1; 10 nucleotides line up with TRBD1. V dropped 3 bases and J dropped 4; count of bases not matched to a gene: 5. Germline CDR1 is SNHLY and CDR2 is FYNNEI. The CDR3 is made up of 15 amino acids. The CDR3 here is CASSEQDRGITEAFF. As DNA, the CDR3 is TGTGCCAGCAGTGAGCAGGACAGGGGGATCACTGAAGCTTTCTTT.

This chain connects TRBV28 to TRBJ2-1; the D gene is possibly TRBD2 (6 bases). CDR1 is MDHEN and CDR2 is SYDVKM in the germline V gene. This CDR3 is 15 amino acids long. Trimming left V 9 bases short and J 4 bases short, with 19 bases between. The DNA for the CDR3 is TGTGCCAGTCTCTCCGGGGACTCTTTTTACAATGAGCAGTTCTTC. It codes for CASLSGDSFYNEQFF.

A single count supports this clone. The chain couples TRBV11-2 to TRBJ2-1, with 10 bases fitting TRBD2. Trimming removed 0 bases from V and 8 bases from J; junction bases left unmatched: 7. This CDR3 is 16 amino acids long. Germline assignment: CDR1 SGHAT and CDR2 FQNNGV. The CDR3 sequence: CASSLDLSGGADEQFF. CDR3 nucleotide sequence: TGTGCCAGCAGCTTAGATCTCAGCGGGGGGGCCGATGAGCAGTTCTTC.